This T cell receptor beta chain appears in the sequencing data of a study of CD8 T cells in ankylosing spondylitis. Study results and caveats: In ankylosing spondylitis blood, a motif of roughly eight highly homologous TCR beta variants appeared characteristic.

The CDR3 extends over 13 amino acids. Germline CDR1 SNHLY, CDR2 FYNNEI. The ends were cut back, 7 bases at V and 7 bases at J, with 14 bases in the middle. This clonotype was counted only a few times. Its antigen is currently unknown. TCRdb redid the calling of the 5' RACE reads with MiXCR, one entry per CDR3 protein. This sample has more than 600,000 distinct CDR3 sequences, with 15% to 20% found just once. The material sequenced was blood, either unsorted or a sorted T cell fraction (not recorded which). J is TRBJ2-1 and V is TRBV2; perhaps TRBD2 as D (6 bases). The sequence was collected from a male donor with ankylosing spondylitis. CDR3 sequence reads: CASMYRGSNEQFF. In DNA, the CDR3 is TGTGCCAGCATGTATCGGGGGTCTAATGAGCAGTTCTTC.